These 30 T cell receptor beta chains came from one sample sequenced in a study of control samples from healthy donors and cancer patients. TCRdb's copy holds only in-frame clones and misses some; the assay was immunoSEQ multiplex PCR. Of some 200,000 clones listed, over 80% are singletons. The sample taken for sequencing was blood. The receptor set was obtained from a man aged 18 to 30 in good health.

The J gene is TRBJ1-6, the V gene TRBV5-8; D gene unclear. In germline, CDR1 is SGHTS, CDR2 YDEGEE. This CDR3 contains 15 residues. V was shortened by 2 bases and J by 3 bases, with 9 bases between the two germline ends. CDR3 DNA sequence: TGTGCCAGCAGCTTTGGTCCGGGCTATAATTCACCCCTCCACTTT. It yields the protein CASSFGPGYNSPLHF.

The rearrangement uses TRBV7-2 and TRBJ1-2; D gene uncertain. The CDR3 sequence is 12 residues long. Germline CDR1 and CDR2: SGHTA and FQGNSA. The V end lost 3 bases, the J end lost 4 bases, and 6 bases lay between the germline ends. The CDR3 reads CASSLEGYGYTF. CDR3 in DNA: TGTGCCAGCAGCTTGGAGGGCTATGGCTACACCTTC.

Worth noting for this clone: The same CDR3 can be traced to other DNA sequences in this sample. V and J are TRBV5-8 and TRBJ2-3; D might be TRBD1 or TRBD2, each matching 5 bases. V shed 6 bases and J shed 6 bases, with 20 bases lying between them. Germline CDR1 is SGHTS and CDR2 is YDEGEE. The CDR3 is 15 amino acids. The CDR3 DNA is TGTGCCAGCATAATTCAGGGACGGGGACCTGATACGCAGTATTTT. Its translation is CASIIQGRGPDTQYF.

The CDR3 region has the DNA TGTGCCAGCAGCTTCTCGGACAGGAATCAGCCCCAGCATTTT. It yields the protein CASSFSDRNQPQHF. The chain carries TRBV5-5 and TRBJ1-5; TRBD1 aligns across 7 bases. The germline V gene has CDR1 SGHKS and CDR2 YYEKEE (reference sequence). The CDR3 consists of 14 residues. Unmatched junction bases numbered 3, after V lost 2 bases and J lost 4 bases.

This clone was counted once. The chain carries TRBV2 and TRBJ1-6, with 7 bases lining up with TRBD1. This CDR3 region has 12 residues. The trim removed 8 bases at V and 18 bases at J, leaving 13 bases unmatched. Germline CDR1 SNHLY, CDR2 FYNNEI. The DNA of the CDR3 is TGTGCCAGCGCCAGAGCAGGGGGTCTTCCCCACTTT. Its translation: CASARAGGLPHF.

This clone appeared once. The chain carries TRBV2 and TRBJ2-5; D ambiguous. From germline, CDR1 is SNHLY and CDR2 FYNNEI. The CDR3 is made up of 12 amino acids. V gave up 2 bases and J gave up 4 bases, with 5 bases separating them. This chain's CDR3 is CASSEKGETQYF. CDR3 bases: TGTGCCAGCAGTGAAAAGGGAGAGACCCAGTACTTC.

This chain links TRBV18 with TRBJ1-3; 7 bases match TRBD1. CDR3 length equals 16 residues. With 2 bases clipped from V and 7 bases from J, the junction kept 11 bases outside the gene matches. Germline V gene sequence: CDR1 KGHSH, CDR2 LQKENI. The CDR3, as DNA: TGTGCCAGCTCACCAGTTGGTACAGGGGCCCGGAACACCATATATTTT. It yields the protein CASSPVGTGARNTIYF.

This chain uses TRBV5-6 with TRBJ2-2; the D gene could be TRBD1 or TRBD2 (5 bases each). Germline CDR1 SGHDT, CDR2 YYEEEE. V was pared by 2 bases and J by 2 bases, with 13 bases between. The CDR3 sequence is 16 residues long. The CDR3 reads CASSFRFGANTGELFF. The CDR3 DNA follows: TGTGCCAGCAGCTTTAGGTTCGGGGCTAACACCGGGGAGCTGTTTTTT.

V and J are TRBV5-1 and TRBJ1-6; D perhaps matches TRBD1 (5 bases). The germline CDR1 and CDR2 sequences are SGHRS and YFSETQ. This CDR3 is built from 15 residues. V was trimmed by 3 bases and J by 5 bases, leaving 12 bases between them. The CDR3 bases are TGCGCCAGCAGCTCGGTGGGACCGAATAATTCACCCCTCCACTTT. This gives the protein CASSSVGPNNSPLHF.

This rearrangement joins TRBV27 to TRBJ2-7, with D maybe TRBD2 (6 bases). The germline V gene encodes CDR1 MNHEY and CDR2 SMNVEV (reference sequence). The CDR3 totals 13 residues. Trimming took 6 bases from V and 5 from J, leaving 14 bases between them. CDR3 protein: CASRDSGDHEQYF. The CDR3 DNA reads as TGTGCCAGCAGGGACTCGGGGGACCACGAGCAGTACTTC.

The CDR3 loop reads CASSQDGRVTDTQYF. CDR3 in DNA: TGCGCCAGCAGCCAAGATGGCCGGGTCACAGATACGCAGTATTTT. The chain couples TRBV4-1 to TRBJ2-3, with unresolved D. CDR3 length: 15 residues. CDR1 and CDR2 (germline): MGHRA, YSYEKL. The germline V and J ends were trimmed by 0 bases and 2 bases, with 9 bases remaining between them.

The rearrangement joins TRBV30 to TRBJ2-5, with 11 positions matching TRBD2. Germline trimming cut 3 bases from V and 1 base from J; bases unmatched to any gene: 4. CDR3 length equals 15 residues. Per germline, CDR1 GTSNPN and CDR2 SVGIG (reference sequence). As DNA, the CDR3 is TGTGCCTGGAGGTCTGGGACTAGCGGCCAAGAGACCCAGTACTTC. This gives the protein CAWRSGTSGQETQYF.

This sequence joins TRBV7-3 and TRBJ1-1; D might be TRBD1 (5 bases). In germline, CDR1 is SGHTA, CDR2 FQGTGA. V was clipped by 3 bases and J by 5 bases, with 10 bases between them. This CDR3 spans 13 amino acids. In nucleotides, the CDR3 is TGTGCCAGCAGCTTCCGAAAGGGGACTGAAGCTTTCTTT. This translates into CASSFRKGTEAFF.

The chain recombines TRBV2 with TRBJ2-1, with D maybe TRBD2 (5 bases). From germline, CDR1 is SNHLY and CDR2 FYNNEI. Trimming left V 6 bases short and J 4 bases short, with 16 bases between. The CDR3 is made up of 15 amino acids. The CDR3 here is CASSLYASQYNEQFF. The DNA for the CDR3 is TGTGCCAGCAGCCTTTATGCTAGCCAATACAATGAGCAGTTCTTC.

The rearrangement joins TRBV2 to TRBJ1-1; D gene unclear. CDR1 and CDR2 from the germline V gene are SNHLY and FYNNEI. V lost 5 bases, J lost 4 bases, and 11 bases lay in between. This CDR3 has 13 residues. For the CDR3, the DNA is TGTGCCAGCAGTAGGGATAAGGGCACTGAAGCTTTCTTT. Its translation: CASSRDKGTEAFF. The full variable domain, rest sourced from reference TRBV2 and TRBJ1-1, is EPEVTQTPSHQVTQMGQEVILRCVPISNHLYFYWYRQILGQKVEFLVSFYNNEISEKSEIFDDQFSVERPDGSNFTLKIRSTKLEDSAMYFCASSRDKGTEAFFGQGTRLTVV.

The chain couples TRBV6-5 to TRBJ1-3, with D unclear. Germline loops: CDR1 MNHEY, CDR2 SVGAGI. The CDR3 sequence is 15 residues long. Trimming took 11 bases from V and 1 from J, leaving 18 bases between them. DNA of the CDR3: TGTGCCTCTGACCGGGTCTTGGGATCTGGAAACACCATATATTTT. Amino acid sequence: CASDRVLGSGNTIYF.

This chain joins TRBV10-1 and TRBJ2-7; D is unclear. This CDR3 comprises 13 residues. CDR1 and CDR2 from the germline V gene are WNHNN and SYGVQD (reference sequence). Trimming removed 3 bases at V and 4 bases at J, with 10 bases between. Here the CDR3 reads CASSDSIGYEQYF. The CDR3 nucleotides are TGCGCCAGCAGTGATTCAATAGGTTACGAGCAGTACTTC.

The genes are TRBV29-1 and TRBJ1-2, with TRBD1 matching over 7 bases. With 7 bases clipped from V and 7 bases from J, the junction kept 12 bases outside the gene matches. The length of the CDR3 is 13 residues. Germline V gene data show CDR1 as SQVTM and CDR2 as ANQGSEA. The DNA of the CDR3 is TGCAGCGCGGCAACGACAGGGCTTACTGGCTACACCTTC. Residues: CSAATTGLTGYTF.

The chain combines TRBV5-4 with TRBJ1-1, with D unclear. The V and J ends lost 5 bases and 3 bases respectively, with 14 bases between them. Per germline, CDR1 SGHNT and CDR2 YYREEE (reference sequence). The CDR3 sequence is 14 residues long. This CDR3 is CASSPGRVDTEAFF. In DNA form, the CDR3 reads TGTGCCAGCAGTCCGGGGAGGGTGGACACTGAAGCTTTCTTT.

This chain joins TRBV5-1 and TRBJ1-3; D remains unclear. The CDR3 sequence is 16 residues long. Germline V gives CDR1 SGHRS, CDR2 YFSETQ. The germline V and J ends were trimmed by 0 bases and 0 bases, with 10 bases remaining between them. CDR3 nucleotides: TGCGCCAGCAGCTTGGCCCCCCAAAACTCTGGAAACACCATATATTTT. Protein product: CASSLAPQNSGNTIYF.

The chain recombines TRBV2 with TRBJ2-3; 14 nucleotides align to TRBD2. V trimming: 5 bases; J trimming: 4 bases; junction bases outside the gene matches: 5. This CDR3 is 16 amino acids long. Germline V lookup: CDR1 SNHLY, CDR2 FYNNEI. The CDR3 sequence is CASSIGLAGGSDTQYF. Here the CDR3 DNA reads TGTGCCAGCAGTATCGGACTAGCGGGGGGTTCAGATACGCAGTATTTT.

The chain links TRBV9 to TRBJ2-6; D gene ambiguous. Germline values: CDR1 SGDLS, CDR2 YYNGEE. Trimming shortened V by 3 bases and J by 0 bases, and 7 bases separated the two germline ends. This CDR3 spans 15 amino acids. The CDR3 nucleotides are TGTGCCAGCAGCGAACCCTACTCTGGGGCCAACGTCCTGACTTTC. This gives the protein CASSEPYSGANVLTF. Drawing the rest from reference TRBV9 and TRBJ2-6, the complete variable domain is DSGVTQTPKHLITATGQRVTLRCSPRSGDLSVYWYQQSLDQGLQFLIQYYNGEERAKGNILERFSAQQFPDLHSELNLSSLELGDSALYFCASSEPYSGANVLTFGAGSRLTVL.

V and J are TRBV30 and TRBJ1-6; D is unclear. The CDR3 is 12 residues long. CDR1 GTSNPN and CDR2 SVGIG come from the germline V gene (reference sequence). V was pared by 4 bases and J by 2 bases, with 3 bases between. The CDR3 DNA is TGTGCCTGGACAGCCTATAATTCACCCCTCCACTTT. It translates to CAWTAYNSPLHF. Based on the CDR3 plus reference TRBV30 and TRBJ1-6, the full variable domain is SQTIHQWPATLVQPVGSPLSLECTVEGTSNPNLYWYRQAAGRGLQLLFYSVGIGQISSEVPQNLSASRPQDRQFILSSKKLLLSDSGFYLCAWTAYNSPLHFGNGTRLTVT.

The chain's CDR3 is CASSSSETMSTDTQYF. The CDR3 DNA reads TGTGCCAGCAGCTCCTCGGAGACAATGAGCACAGATACGCAGTATTTT. The chain combines TRBV11-2 with TRBJ2-3; D is undetermined. The CDR3 consists of 16 residues. Looked up from germline, CDR1 is SGHAT and CDR2 is FQNNGV. Trimming took 4 bases from V and 0 from J, leaving 14 bases between them.

V usage is TRBV14 and J usage is TRBJ1-3, with D possibly matching TRBD1 (6 bases). The CDR3 totals 16 residues. V was cut by 6 bases and J by 4 bases, with 19 bases left in between. Germline CDR1 SGHDN, CDR2 FVKESK. CDR3 sequence (DNA): TGTGCCAGCAGTCTCTTACAGGGCTCTAGCGGAAACACCATATATTTT. It codes for CASSLLQGSSGNTIYF.

The genes are TRBV10-3 and TRBJ2-5; possibly TRBD2 for D (7 bases). Looked up from germline, CDR1 is ENHRY and CDR2 is SYGVKD. Trimming removed 0 bases at V and 5 bases at J, with 10 bases between. The CDR3 extends over 14 amino acids. DNA of the CDR3: TGTGCCATCAGTGAGTCGGGGGGGCCGGAGACCCAGTACTTC. Amino acid sequence: CAISESGGPETQYF.

This chain connects TRBV18 to TRBJ1-4; D unclear. Germline loops: CDR1 KGHSH, CDR2 LQKENI. The CDR3 is made up of 13 amino acids. The V end lost 0 bases, the J end lost 2 bases, and 1 base lay between the germline ends. The CDR3 sequence: CASSPPTNEKLFF. Here the CDR3 DNA reads TGTGCCAGCTCACCACCGACTAATGAAAAACTGTTTTTT.

This rearrangement joins TRBV7-9 to TRBJ1-1; D may be TRBD1 (6 bases). Trimming took 5 bases from V and 4 from J, leaving 11 bases between them. The germline V gene has CDR1 SEHNR and CDR2 FQNEAQ (reference sequence). The CDR3 contains 13 residues. DNA of the CDR3: TGTGCCAGCAGCAATACAGGGTTCACTGAAGCTTTCTTT. Translated, it gives CASSNTGFTEAFF.

This chain links TRBV14 with TRBJ1-2; D may be TRBD1 (6 bases). The CDR3 has 12 residues. V dropped 6 bases and J dropped 8 bases, with 13 bases sitting between them. Germline V gives CDR1 SGHDN, CDR2 FVKESK. The CDR3 is CASSRQDRGYTF. CDR3 nucleotide sequence: TGTGCCAGCAGTCGTCAAGACAGGGGCTACACCTTC.

This rearrangement joins TRBV18 to TRBJ1-4, with D unresolved. Germline-derived CDR1 and CDR2 are KGHSH and LQKENI. The CDR3 is 16 amino acids. Trimming cost V 2 bases and J 0 bases, with 10 bases left between them. CDR3 in DNA: TGTGCCAGCTCACCATCGACCGCGGCAACTAATGAAAAACTGTTTTTT. The encoded protein is CASSPSTAATNEKLFF.